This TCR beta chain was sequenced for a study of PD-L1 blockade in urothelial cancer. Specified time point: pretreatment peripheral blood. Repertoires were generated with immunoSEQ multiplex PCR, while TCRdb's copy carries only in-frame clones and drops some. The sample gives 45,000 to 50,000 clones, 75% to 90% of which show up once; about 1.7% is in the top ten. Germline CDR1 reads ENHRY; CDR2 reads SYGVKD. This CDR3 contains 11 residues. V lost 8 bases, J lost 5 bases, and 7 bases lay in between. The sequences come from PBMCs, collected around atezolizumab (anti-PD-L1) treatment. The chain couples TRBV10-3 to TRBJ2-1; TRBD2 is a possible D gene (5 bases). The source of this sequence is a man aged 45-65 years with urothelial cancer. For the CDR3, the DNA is TGTGCCATCCGGGATAACAATGAGCAGTTCTTC. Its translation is CAIRDNNEQFF.